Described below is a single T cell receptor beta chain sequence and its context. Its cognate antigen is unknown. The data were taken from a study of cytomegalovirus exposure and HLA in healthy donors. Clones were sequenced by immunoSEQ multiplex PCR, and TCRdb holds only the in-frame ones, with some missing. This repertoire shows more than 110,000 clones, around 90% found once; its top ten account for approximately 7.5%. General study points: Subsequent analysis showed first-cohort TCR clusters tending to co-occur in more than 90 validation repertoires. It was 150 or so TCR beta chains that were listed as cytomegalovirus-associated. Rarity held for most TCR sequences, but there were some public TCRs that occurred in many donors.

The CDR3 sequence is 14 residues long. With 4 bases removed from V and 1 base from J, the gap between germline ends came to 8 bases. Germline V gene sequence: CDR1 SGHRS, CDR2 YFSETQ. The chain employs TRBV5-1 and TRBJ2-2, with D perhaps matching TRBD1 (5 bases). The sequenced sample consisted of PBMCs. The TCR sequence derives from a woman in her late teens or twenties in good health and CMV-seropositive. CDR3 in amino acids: CASSQGQNTGELFF. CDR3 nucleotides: TGCGCCAGCAGCCAGGGCCAGAACACCGGGGAGCTGTTTTTT.